The 3 T cell receptor beta chains listed next were all sequenced from one sample in a study of cytomegalovirus exposure and HLA in healthy donors. PCR amplification relied on 60 Vbeta primers (plus 13 Jbeta primers). Data came from immunoSEQ multiplex PCR; TCRdb stores just in-frame clones and leaves some out. Among 100,000 to 150,000 clones listed, over 65% were seen once. Sequenced sample: PBMCs. Every receptor here comes from a middle-aged man in good health and CMV-seropositive.

The chain has TRBV6-6 and TRBJ2-1; 8 positions agree with TRBD2. Germline V gives CDR1 MNHNY, CDR2 SVGAGI (reference sequence). Trimming took 7 bases from V and 2 from J; bases not matched to a gene: 4. The CDR3 loop spans 14 amino acids. The CDR3 protein is CASTGGATYNEQFF. Here the CDR3 DNA reads TGTGCCAGCACGGGGGGGGCCACCTACAATGAGCAGTTCTTC.

The chain has TRBV29-1 and TRBJ1-4, with D possibly matching TRBD1 (5 bases). The CDR3 has 13 amino acids. The germline V and J ends were trimmed by 5 bases and 3 bases, with 10 bases remaining between them. In germline, CDR1 is SQVTM, CDR2 ANQGSEA. CDR3 nucleotide sequence: TGCAGCGTTCTCAGGGATTCTAATGAAAAACTGTTTTTT. Its translation is CSVLRDSNEKLFF.

The chain joins TRBV4-3 to TRBJ2-3; 7 nucleotides match TRBD2. In germline, CDR1 is LGHNA, CDR2 YSLEER. This CDR3 region has 15 residues. V lost 3 bases to trimming and J lost 1 base; unmatched junction nucleotides: 4. CDR3 amino acids: CASSQAGVGTDTQYF. The CDR3 DNA is TGCGCCAGCAGCCAGGCGGGAGTGGGCACAGATACGCAGTATTTT.